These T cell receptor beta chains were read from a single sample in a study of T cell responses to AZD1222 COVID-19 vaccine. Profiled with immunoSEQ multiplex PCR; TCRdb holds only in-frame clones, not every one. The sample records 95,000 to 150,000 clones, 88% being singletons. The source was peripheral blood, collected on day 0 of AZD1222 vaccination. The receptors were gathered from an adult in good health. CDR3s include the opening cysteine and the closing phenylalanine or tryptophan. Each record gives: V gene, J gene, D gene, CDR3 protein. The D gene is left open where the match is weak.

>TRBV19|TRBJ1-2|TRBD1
CASNDRGLNYGYTF
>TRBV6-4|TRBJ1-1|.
CASSAQGGGNTEAFF
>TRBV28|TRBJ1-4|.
CASSLIEKLFF
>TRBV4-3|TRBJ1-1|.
CASSQDLDGYGEAFF
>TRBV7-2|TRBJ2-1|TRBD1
CASSLRQGAGNEQFF
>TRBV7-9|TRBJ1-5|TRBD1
CASSQLGQGGNQPQHF
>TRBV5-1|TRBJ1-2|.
CASSLDTGIYGYTF
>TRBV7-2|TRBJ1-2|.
CASSSPRDYTF
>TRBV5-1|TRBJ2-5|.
CASSLETRETQYF
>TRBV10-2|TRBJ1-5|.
CASSDSGGALNQPQHF
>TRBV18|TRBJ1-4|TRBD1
CASSPRQGPTNEKLFF
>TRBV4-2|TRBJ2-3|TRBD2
CASSPQGRGGADTQYF
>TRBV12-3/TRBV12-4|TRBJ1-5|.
CASSPTGFQPQHF
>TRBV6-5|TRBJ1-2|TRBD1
CASRDRVNYGYTF
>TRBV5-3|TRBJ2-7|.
CARSLEPQMQYF
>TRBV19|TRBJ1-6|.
CASSSTTGTYNSPLHF
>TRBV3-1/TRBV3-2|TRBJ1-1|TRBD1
CASSPGQGPSTEAFF
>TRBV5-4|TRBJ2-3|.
CASSSRAGYTDTQYF
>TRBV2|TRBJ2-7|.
CASSEGFYEQYF
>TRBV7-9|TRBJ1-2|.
CASSFAAAAGYTF
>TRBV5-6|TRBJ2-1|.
CASSLGTNSYNEQFF
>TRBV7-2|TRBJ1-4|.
CASSPKGGFREKLFF
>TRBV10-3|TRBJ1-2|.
CAISKDGYGYTF
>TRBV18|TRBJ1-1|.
CASSPIPRVNTEAFF
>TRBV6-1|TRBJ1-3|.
CASRKQGSSGNTIYF
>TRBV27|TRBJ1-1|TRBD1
CASSLSRTGWTEAFF
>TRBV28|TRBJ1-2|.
CASRPSQGNGYGYTF
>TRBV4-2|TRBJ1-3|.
CASSQQSYGTSGNTIYF